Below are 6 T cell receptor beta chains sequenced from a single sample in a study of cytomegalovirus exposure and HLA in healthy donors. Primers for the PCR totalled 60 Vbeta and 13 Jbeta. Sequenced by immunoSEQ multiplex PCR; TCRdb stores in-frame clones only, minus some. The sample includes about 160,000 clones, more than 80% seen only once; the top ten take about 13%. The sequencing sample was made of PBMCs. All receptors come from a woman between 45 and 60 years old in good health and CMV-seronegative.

As DNA, the CDR3 is TGTGCCAGCAGTACCCGACAGCTAACTAACTATGGCTACACCTTC. This translates into CASSTRQLTNYGYTF. The chain recombines TRBV6-5 with TRBJ1-2, with a tentative D call TRBD1 (5 bases). Germline V gene sequence: CDR1 MNHEY, CDR2 SVGAGI. The CDR3 extends over 15 amino acids. The V end was cut by 5 bases, the J end by 0 bases, with 13 bases between.

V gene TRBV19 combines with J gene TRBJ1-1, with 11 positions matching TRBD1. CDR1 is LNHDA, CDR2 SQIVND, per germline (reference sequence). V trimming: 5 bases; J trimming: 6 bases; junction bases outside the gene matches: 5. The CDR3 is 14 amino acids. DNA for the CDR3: TGTGCCAGTAGTCCTTGGACAGGGGGCCCTGAAGCTTTCTTT. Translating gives CASSPWTGGPEAFF.

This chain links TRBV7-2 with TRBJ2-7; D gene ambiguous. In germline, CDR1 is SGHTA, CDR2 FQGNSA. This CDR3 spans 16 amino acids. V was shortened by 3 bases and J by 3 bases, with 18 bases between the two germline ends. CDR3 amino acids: CASSFSHSLELYEQYF. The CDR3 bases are TGTGCCAGCAGCTTTTCGCACAGTCTTGAACTCTACGAGCAGTACTTC. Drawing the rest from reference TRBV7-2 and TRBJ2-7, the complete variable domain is GAGVSQSPSNKVTEKGKDVELRCDPISGHTALYWYRQSLGQGLEFLIYFQGNSAPDKSGLPSDRFSAERTGGSVSTLTIQRTQQEDSAVYLCASSFSHSLELYEQYFGPGTRLTVT.

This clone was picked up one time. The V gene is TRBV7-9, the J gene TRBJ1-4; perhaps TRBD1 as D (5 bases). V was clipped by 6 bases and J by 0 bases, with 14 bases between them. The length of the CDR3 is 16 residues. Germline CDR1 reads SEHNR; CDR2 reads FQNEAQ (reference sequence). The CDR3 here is CASSFYQGTTNEKLFF. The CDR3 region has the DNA TGTGCCAGCAGTTTCTACCAGGGTACAACTAATGAAAAACTGTTTTTT. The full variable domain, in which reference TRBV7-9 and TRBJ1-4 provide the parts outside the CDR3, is DTGVSQNPRHKITKRGQNVTFRCDPISEHNRLYWYRQTLGQGPEFLTYFQNEAQLEKSRLLSDRFSAERPKGSFSTLEIQRTEQGDSAMYLCASSFYQGTTNEKLFFGSGTQLSVL.

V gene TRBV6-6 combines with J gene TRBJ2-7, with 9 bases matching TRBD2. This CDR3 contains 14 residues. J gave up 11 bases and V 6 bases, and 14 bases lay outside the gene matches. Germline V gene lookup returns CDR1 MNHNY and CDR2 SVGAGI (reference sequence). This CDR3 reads CASRSGLAPSGKYF. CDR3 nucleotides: TGTGCCAGCAGATCAGGACTAGCGCCCAGTGGAAAGTACTTC.

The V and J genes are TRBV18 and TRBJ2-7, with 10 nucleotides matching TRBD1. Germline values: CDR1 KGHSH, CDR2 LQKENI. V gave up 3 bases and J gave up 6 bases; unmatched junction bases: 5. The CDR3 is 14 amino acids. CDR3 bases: TGTGCCAGCTCACCTCGGGACAGGGGATTCGAGCAGTACTTC. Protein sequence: CASSPRDRGFEQYF.